This T cell receptor beta chain came from a study of blood T cell repertoires in COVID-19 (dated by TCRdb to about 2020). Concerning the study at large: The collaborator samples originated in the United States, Italy and Spain and spanned the acute and convalescent phases of COVID-19. The prospective study material was composed of cDNA or gDNA derived from T cells, B-cell-depleted T cells, or PBMCs. Subjects who had been exposed to COVID-19, were actively infected with it, or had recovered from it provided the deeply sampled blood TCRbeta repertoires that made up the dataset. The repertoires were released in a freely available public database meant as a resource for research on the immune response to SARS-CoV-2. Samples came from the ongoing ImmuneRACE study (first 160 participants) plus 1,254 subjects from 6 global collaborators. A de-identified subject ID, COVID-19 status, age in years and sex were almost always included in the sample metadata. Where available, HLA class I and class II types were obtained from metadata supplied by the sample provider rather than from assay-based typing. The research as a whole found: Clinical and demographic metadata were provided uncurated, with the amount varying by source and participant.

Based on the germline V gene, the CDR1 and CDR2 sequences are SGHTA and FQGNSA. The CDR3 spans 14 residues, from the cysteine through the phenylalanine. Left in the record is the CDR3 DNA by itself, 42 bases read in frame from the first base. Relative to germline, V is missing 4 bases and J is missing 9 bases, with 8 bases of the junction outside any gene match. Samples from volunteer blood donors who had recovered from COVID-19 were contributed by a second Seattle source. Whole blood was collected in K2EDTA tubes by collaborating institutions according to the institutions' own protocols. For TCRbeta analysis, collaborator samples were shipped as frozen whole blood, as isolated PBMCs, or as DNA extracted from either sample type. The immunoSEQ Assay, a bias-controlled multiplex PCR, was used to amplify TCRbeta CDR3 regions from genomic DNA. Concerning the study's data processing: Nucleated cell counts per sample were estimated from amplification of reference gene primers within the assay. To quantify the absolute abundance of each unique TCRbeta CDR3 rearrangement, sequence reads were collapsed and filtered. For each sample, productive Simpson clonality was calculated as the square root of Simpson's diversity index across productive rearrangements. Sourced from immuneACCESS, this table was stored by TCRdb with only in-frame sequences that have V and J called. A share of the clones is absent; for the studies checked, an unresolved V gene accounts for under half, and the remainder has no known explanation. V and J calls and clone size come straight from that table; D and trimming were deduced from the DNA. For this sample the table gives approximately 220,000 clones, of which about four fifths were detected only once. Roughly 3% of the sample comes from the top ten.

On this clone: No antigen is known for it. One base away there is no much larger clone; base qualities are not given.

Sample: peripheral blood. The receptor was derived from a woman in her twenties or thirties who had recovered from COVID-19. The chain links TRBV7-2 with TRBJ2-1, with TRBD2 matching 8 junction bases. The CDR3 sequence is CASSSRREEREQFF. The nucleotide sequence reads as follows: TGTGCCAGCAGCTCGCGGCGGGAGGAGCGTGAGCAGTTCTTC.